The next 10 T cell receptor beta chains were all read from a single sample in a study of Ad26.COV2.S vaccination and SARS-CoV-2 variants (dated by TCRdb to about 2021). The protocol used for the library was the immunoSEQ multiplex PCR assay. In TCRdb, the immuneACCESS table is reduced to in-frame sequences with V and J assigned. These tables do not hold every clone; where another copy was compared, an unresolved V gene accounts for under half, and the others remain unexplained. Here the sample has around 320,000 clones; around 90% occur a single time. The ten largest clones capture around 3.7% of the sample. Per the publication, the treatment or condition label means: roughly 18 received Ad26.COV2.S at low or high dose, single or two shots; 5 received placebo; per-sample allocation not given. Repertoires of vaccine and placebo recipients were sequenced from samples taken on day 63 after the first injection.

The sequences come from peripheral blood, collected in a trial of Ad26.COV2.S vaccine versus placebo. These receptors all stem from a person aged 18 to 59 who received the Ad26.COV2.S COVID-19 vaccine or a placebo.

The rearrangement uses TRBV7-6 and TRBJ2-2, with TRBD2 matching over 7 bases. Germline CDR1 SGHVS, CDR2 FNYEAQ. The CDR3 totals 16 residues. V shed 1 base, J shed 1 base, and the junction held 3 bases outside the gene matches. DNA of the CDR3: TGTGCCAGCAGCTTAGTGGCTAGCGGGAACACCGGGGAGCTGTTTTTT. It translates to CASSLVASGNTGELFF. Using reference TRBV7-6 and TRBJ2-2 for the parts outside the CDR3, the full variable domain is GAGVSQSPRYKVTKRGQDVALRCDPISGHVSLYWYRQALGQGPEFLTYFNYEAQQDKSGLPNDRFSAERPEGSISTLTIQRTEQRDSAMYRCASSLVASGNTGELFFGEGSRLTVL.

The genes are TRBV14 and TRBJ2-5; D is uncertain. The CDR3 sequence is 14 residues long. The germline CDR1 and CDR2 sequences are SGHDN and FVKESK. V gave up 0 bases and J gave up 6 bases, with 11 bases separating them. The CDR3 region is CASSQDPDLKTQYF. CDR3 DNA: TGTGCCAGCAGCCAAGATCCGGACCTGAAGACCCAGTACTTC.

This clone was observed a single time. V is TRBV7-8 and J is TRBJ2-2, with D perhaps TRBD1 (5 bases). The CDR3 has 15 amino acids. Trimming shortened V by 3 bases and J by 1 base, and 9 bases separated the two germline ends. Germline CDR1 and CDR2: SGHVS and FQNEAQ. CDR3 coding DNA: TGTGCCAGCAGCTTTCCCAGGGTGAACACCGGGGAGCTGTTTTTT. Its protein product is CASSFPRVNTGELFF.

In this sample, this clone turned up once. The rearrangement links TRBV4-3 to TRBJ2-5; TRBD2 matches 9 bases. The CDR3 consists of 15 residues. V trimming: 3 bases; J trimming: 2 bases; junction bases outside the gene matches: 4. The germline V gene encodes CDR1 LGHNA and CDR2 YSLEER. The CDR3 sequence: CASSQGAGGQETQYF. The DNA for the CDR3 is TGCGCCAGCAGCCAGGGGGCGGGGGGGCAAGAGACCCAGTACTTC.

The genes are TRBV7-2 and TRBJ1-2, with D perhaps matching TRBD1 (5 bases). There are 15 residues in the CDR3. Germline V lookup: CDR1 SGHTA, CDR2 FQGNSA. V lost 3 bases, J lost 14 bases, and 25 bases lay in between. The CDR3, as DNA: TGTGCCAGCAGCTTGTCGCCCTCCATCACAGGCCCAGAGACCTTC. Encoded protein: CASSLSPSITGPETF.

This chain links TRBV4-1 with TRBJ1-1; no clear D gene. The CDR3 sequence is 15 residues long. Trimming pared 4 bases from V and 1 base from J, leaving 13 bases between. The germline gives CDR1 MGHRA, CDR2 YSYEKL. This CDR3 reads CASSLSPPRNTEAFF. The CDR3 DNA is TGCGCCAGCAGCCTTTCCCCTCCAAGGAACACTGAAGCTTTCTTT.

This rearrangement joins TRBV6-1 to TRBJ2-7; 8 bases line up with TRBD1. The germline V gene encodes CDR1 MNHNS and CDR2 SASEGT. With V trimmed by 2 bases and J by 1 base, 19 bases remained unmatched. The CDR3 covers 20 residues. The CDR3 protein is CASSELGFFNSGGSSYEQYF. In nucleotides, the CDR3 is TGTGCCAGCAGTGAATTGGGATTTTTCAACTCAGGGGGCAGTTCCTACGAGCAGTACTTC.

V and J are TRBV19 and TRBJ1-4; TRBD1 matches 7 bases. In germline, CDR1 is LNHDA, CDR2 SQIVND (reference sequence). V lost 5 bases to trimming and J lost 7 bases; unmatched junction nucleotides: 10. The CDR3 is 15 residues long. CDR3 in amino acids: CASSSLEGAREKLFF. The CDR3 DNA reads as TGTGCCAGTAGTTCCTTGGAGGGGGCGCGTGAAAAACTGTTTTTT. The full variable domain, in which reference TRBV19 and TRBJ1-4 provide the parts outside the CDR3, is DGGITQSPKYLFRKEGQNVTLSCEQNLNHDAMYWYRQDPGQGLRLIYYSQIVNDFQKGDIAEGYSVSREKKESFPLTVTSAQKNPTAFYLCASSSLEGAREKLFFGSGTQLSVL.

This clone was counted a single time. The rearrangement links TRBV4-3 to TRBJ2-7, with 11 nucleotides matching TRBD2. Trimming at V came to 3 bases and at J to 1 base, leaving 8 bases not matched to a gene. Germline V lookup: CDR1 LGHNA, CDR2 YSLEER. CDR3 length equals 17 residues. The CDR3 is CASSQALTSGGSYEQYF. The CDR3, as DNA: TGCGCCAGCAGCCAGGCACTTACTAGCGGGGGTTCCTACGAGCAGTACTTC.

The rearrangement uses TRBV5-1 and TRBJ1-4, with no clear D. Trimming stripped 0 bases from V and 4 bases from J, with 4 bases between. Germline V gene sequence: CDR1 SGHRS, CDR2 YFSETQ. This CDR3 has 13 amino acids. CDR3 nucleotide sequence: TGCGCCAGCAGCTTGGCCTTTAATGAAAAACTGTTTTTT. Its protein product is CASSLAFNEKLFF. Drawing the rest from reference TRBV5-1 and TRBJ1-4, the complete variable domain is KAGVTQTPRYLIKTRGQQVTLSCSPISGHRSVSWYQQTPGQGLQFLFEYFSETQRNKGNFPGRFSGRQFSNSRSEMNVSTLELGDSALYLCASSLAFNEKLFFGSGTQLSVL.